Following are 30 T cell receptor beta chains from one sample sequenced in a study of shared clonotypes between healthy human individuals. Terminally differentiated effector memory CD45RA+ cells were excluded by CCR7 positive selection of CD45RO-negative cells. Sequencing was performed with immunoSEQ multiplex PCR; in TCRdb, only in-frame clones are kept and a portion is missing. The table lists about 2.1 million clones, under 95% of them singletons, with about 1.5% in the top ten. The sample consisted of naive CD8+ T cells from PBMCs. Receptor source: a man in his late teens or twenties in good health. Some clones in this sample may be carry-over from other donors' samples.

The rearrangement joins TRBV27 to TRBJ1-2; D is unresolved. With 3 bases removed from V and 0 bases from J, the gap between germline ends came to 8 bases. CDR3 length equals 14 residues. Germline lookup yields CDR1 MNHEY and CDR2 SMNVEV (reference sequence). The CDR3 DNA is TGTGCCAGCAGTTTGTCAGAAACTAACTATGGCTACACCTTC. This sequence encodes CASSLSETNYGYTF.

Points on this clone: The same CDR3 is also encoded by other DNA sequences in this sample. The CDR3 bases are TGTGCCAGCAGCCCCCGAGGCTCCTACGAGCAGTACTTC. This codes for CASSPRGSYEQYF. This sequence joins TRBV9 and TRBJ2-7; D ambiguous. Germline lookup yields CDR1 SGDLS and CDR2 YYNGEE. This CDR3 is 13 amino acids long. Deletions cut 4 bases from V and 0 bases from J, with 8 bases between. Using reference TRBV9 and TRBJ2-7 for the parts outside the CDR3, the full variable domain is DSGVTQTPKHLITATGQRVTLRCSPRSGDLSVYWYQQSLDQGLQFLIQYYNGEERAKGNILERFSAQQFPDLHSELNLSSLELGDSALYFCASSPRGSYEQYFGPGTRLTVT.

The chain joins TRBV19 to TRBJ1-1, with a weak D call TRBD1 (5 bases). CDR3 length: 11 residues. CDR1 is LNHDA and CDR2 is SQIVND in the germline V gene (reference sequence). Between the trimmed V and J ends, which lost 5 bases and 8 bases, there was a span of 9 bases. The CDR3 DNA follows: TGTGCCAGTAGTTTTGACAGAGAAGCTTTCTTT. Protein: CASSFDREAFF.

V usage is TRBV7-3 and J usage is TRBJ2-3; D ambiguous. V was cut by 0 bases and J by 0 bases, with 13 bases left in between. The CDR3 has 17 amino acids. Germline CDR1 reads SGHTA; CDR2 reads FQGTGA. CDR3 nucleotides: TGTGCCAGCAGCTTAACTGGCGGAAGCTCTAGCACAGATACGCAGTATTTT. Translated, it gives CASSLTGGSSSTDTQYF. Using reference TRBV7-3 and TRBJ2-3 for the parts outside the CDR3, the full variable domain is GAGVSQTPSNKVTEKGKYVELRCDPISGHTALYWYRQSLGQGPEFLIYFQGTGAADDSGLPNDRFFAVRPEGSVSTLKIQRTERGDSAVYLCASSLTGGSSSTDTQYFGPGTRLTVL.

In this sample, this clone turned up once. The V gene is TRBV19, the J gene TRBJ1-2, with 7 bases that match TRBD1. The V gene end was trimmed by 0 bases and the J gene end by 4 bases; junction bases not matched to a gene: 17. CDR3 length: 19 residues. The germline V gene has CDR1 LNHDA and CDR2 SQIVND (reference sequence). CDR3: CASSIDGSTGRFSGYGYTF. The DNA for the CDR3 is TGTGCCAGTAGTATAGACGGCTCGACAGGGAGGTTTTCGGGCTATGGCTACACCTTC.

In regard to this clone: One junction end disagrees with the germline gene, perhaps due to a read error. This chain uses TRBV5-4 with TRBJ1-2; no definite D call. The CDR3 is made up of 13 amino acids. In germline, CDR1 is SGHNT, CDR2 YYREEE (reference sequence). Written as DNA, the CDR3 is TGTGCCAGCAGCCCGGAGTCAGGCGGATGGCGCGCCTTC. Translation: CASSPESGGWRAF.

As for this clone: A much larger clone differs by one base, so this may be a read error. Other DNA sequences in the same sample also yield this CDR3. The chain uses TRBV9 and TRBJ2-2; D is uncertain. Germline loops: CDR1 SGDLS, CDR2 YYNGEE. V dropped 3 bases and J dropped 5 bases, with 2 bases sitting between them. The CDR3 spans 11 residues. The CDR3 DNA reads TGTGCCAGCAGCGGGACCGGGGAGCTGTTTTTT. It codes for CASSGTGELFF.

A remark on this clone: Other nucleotide sequences in the sample specify the same CDR3. This chain links TRBV19 with TRBJ1-1; 7 bases line up with TRBD1. The CDR3 sequence is 13 residues long. The germline V gene encodes CDR1 LNHDA and CDR2 SQIVND (reference sequence). The V and J ends lost 3 bases and 5 bases, in that order; junction bases with no gene match: 3. The CDR3 sequence is CASSIAGGTEAFF. CDR3 sequence (DNA): TGTGCCAGTAGTATTGCAGGGGGTACTGAAGCTTTCTTT.

This chain connects TRBV19 to TRBJ2-7; 9 bases fit TRBD1. J gave up 3 bases and V 7 bases, and 10 bases lay outside the gene matches. Germline lookup yields CDR1 LNHDA and CDR2 SQIVND (reference sequence). The CDR3 contains 15 residues. CDR3 loop: CASKLTGTGIYEQYF. In DNA form, the CDR3 reads TGTGCCAGTAAACTAACCGGGACAGGGATCTACGAGCAGTACTTC.

J is TRBJ2-5 and V is TRBV28; TRBD1 matches at 9 bases. Germline V CDR1 and CDR2: MDHEN, SYDVKM. Germline trimming cut 4 bases from V and 5 bases from J; bases unmatched to any gene: 5. The CDR3 extends over 14 amino acids. This CDR3 reads CASSSRTGEETQYF. The DNA of the CDR3 is TGTGCCAGCAGTTCTAGGACAGGGGAGGAGACCCAGTACTTC.

The rearrangement uses TRBV7-2 and TRBJ1-5, with D unresolved. The CDR3 is made up of 17 amino acids. CDR1 SGHTA and CDR2 FQGNSA come from the germline V gene. The germline V and J ends were trimmed by 3 bases and 0 bases, with 15 bases remaining between them. CDR3 sequence reads: CASSFNSVSYSNQPQHF. DNA of the CDR3: TGTGCCAGCAGCTTTAATTCGGTCAGCTATAGCAATCAGCCCCAGCATTTT.

The V and J genes are TRBV4-2 and TRBJ2-7; D ambiguous. V lost 4 bases and J 2 bases, leaving 15 bases between the germline ends. This CDR3 contains 15 residues. Germline V gives CDR1 LGHNA, CDR2 YNFKEQ. The DNA for the CDR3 is TGTGCCAGCAGCCCGTATGGGGTAGGAGCCTACGAGCAGTACTTC. Protein: CASSPYGVGAYEQYF.

The rearrangement links TRBV11-3 to TRBJ2-5; 15 positions match TRBD2. CDR1 SGHNT and CDR2 YENEEA come from the germline V gene. Unmatched junction bases numbered 7, after V lost 4 bases and J lost 1 base. The CDR3 has 18 amino acids. The CDR3 sequence: CASSSRTSGRASQETQYF. The CDR3 DNA follows: TGTGCCAGCAGCTCCCGGACTAGCGGGAGGGCCTCCCAAGAGACCCAGTACTTC.

The chain joins TRBV7-2 to TRBJ2-1; 14 bases map to TRBD2. V trimming: 6 bases; J trimming: 8 bases; junction bases outside the gene matches: 6. The CDR3 consists of 15 residues. Germline CDR1 is SGHTA and CDR2 is FQGNSA. The CDR3 DNA follows: TGTGCCAGCAGGGGACTAGCGGGAGTATACGATGAGCAGTTCTTC. Translated: CASRGLAGVYDEQFF. The full variable domain, rest sourced from reference TRBV7-2 and TRBJ2-1, is GAGVSQSPSNKVTEKGKDVELRCDPISGHTALYWYRQSLGQGLEFLIYFQGNSAPDKSGLPSDRFSAERTGGSVSTLTIQRTQQEDSAVYLCASRGLAGVYDEQFFGPGTRLTVL.

The J gene is TRBJ1-1, the V gene TRBV6-5; D not resolved. Germline V gene data show CDR1 as MNHEY and CDR2 as SVGAGI. Trimming stripped 2 bases from V and 4 bases from J, with 11 bases between. The CDR3 is 14 residues long. The CDR3 protein is CASSYGQRLTEAFF. The CDR3, as DNA: TGTGCCAGCAGTTACGGGCAGAGGCTCACTGAAGCTTTCTTT.

The gene calls are TRBV27 and TRBJ2-1; D call uncertain. The CDR3 runs 15 residues. Germline CDR1 and CDR2: MNHEY and SMNVEV (reference sequence). The V and J ends lost 1 base and 0 bases respectively, with 7 bases between them. The CDR3 nucleotides are TGTGCCAGCAGTTTATTGGAAAACTCCTACAATGAGCAGTTCTTC. As protein: CASSLLENSYNEQFF.

The chain uses TRBV5-4 and TRBJ2-3; 13 positions agree with TRBD2. The V segment lost 4 bases and the J segment 2 bases; nucleotides outside the gene matches: 10. The CDR3 has 18 residues. CDR1 and CDR2 from the germline V gene are SGHNT and YYREEE (reference sequence). This chain's CDR3 is CASSPGLAGPGDTDTQYF. CDR3 nucleotide sequence: TGTGCCAGCAGCCCGGGACTAGCGGGACCGGGCGACACAGATACGCAGTATTTT.

The genes are TRBV28 and TRBJ1-1; D unclear. Germline values: CDR1 MDHEN, CDR2 SYDVKM. The CDR3 is 14 residues long. With 2 bases removed from V and 0 bases from J, the gap between germline ends came to 7 bases. CDR3: CASSLEHLNTEAFF. The CDR3 nucleotides are TGTGCCAGCAGTTTAGAGCACCTGAACACTGAAGCTTTCTTT.

V and J are TRBV5-6 and TRBJ2-3; D not resolved. V was pared by 6 bases and J by 2 bases, with 13 bases between. CDR1 and CDR2 (germline): SGHDT, YYEEEE. This CDR3 has 14 amino acids. DNA of the CDR3: TGTGCCAGCACCCTGGGTGGAACCACAGATACGCAGTATTTT. It translates to CASTLGGTTDTQYF.

The rearrangement joins TRBV5-6 to TRBJ2-7; TRBD2 matches at 9 bases. In germline, CDR1 is SGHDT, CDR2 YYEEEE. This CDR3 comprises 14 residues. Trimming cost V 4 bases and J 4 bases; bases outside gene matches: 6. The CDR3: CASSPRLAEYEQYF. Written as DNA, the CDR3 is TGTGCCAGCAGCCCGCGACTAGCGGAGTACGAGCAGTACTTC.

The chain is built from TRBV27 and TRBJ2-2, with unresolved D. Germline V gives CDR1 MNHEY, CDR2 SMNVEV (reference sequence). The CDR3 is 16 residues long. Trimming stripped 3 bases from V and 3 bases from J, with 14 bases between. The chain's CDR3 is CASSFTAPDDTGELFF. The CDR3 nucleotides read TGTGCCAGCAGTTTCACAGCCCCGGATGACACCGGGGAGCTGTTTTTT.

The gene calls are TRBV4-1 and TRBJ1-2, with D possibly TRBD1 on 6 matching bases. Between the trimmed V and J ends, which lost 1 base and 7 bases, there was a span of 10 bases. The CDR3 loop spans 13 amino acids. In germline, CDR1 is MGHRA, CDR2 YSYEKL. The CDR3 sequence: CASSQVGAGGYTF. The CDR3, as DNA: TGCGCCAGCAGCCAAGTGGGGGCGGGTGGCTACACCTTC.

The rearrangement joins TRBV5-4 to TRBJ2-1; 11 bases align to TRBD2. CDR3 length: 16 residues. Germline V gene lookup returns CDR1 SGHNT and CDR2 YYREEE (reference sequence). V lost 3 bases, J lost 9 bases, and 11 bases stayed unmatched. The CDR3 sequence: CASSWALAGEYAEQFF. Here the CDR3 DNA reads TGTGCCAGCAGCTGGGCACTAGCGGGAGAGTACGCTGAGCAGTTCTTC.

The chain joins TRBV6-5 to TRBJ2-7; D remains ambiguous. Trimming cost V 0 bases and J 0 bases, with 9 bases left between them. Germline-derived CDR1 and CDR2 are MNHEY and SVGAGI. The CDR3 is 15 residues long. DNA of the CDR3: TGTGCCAGCAGTTACTCAAAGTTTTCCTCCTACGAGCAGTACTTC. Translating it yields CASSYSKFSSYEQYF.

This sequence joins TRBV9 and TRBJ1-1; 7 bases fit TRBD1. V lost 5 bases, J lost 4 bases, and 2 bases stayed unmatched. The germline V gene encodes CDR1 SGDLS and CDR2 YYNGEE. The CDR3 covers 12 residues. The CDR3 DNA follows: TGTGCCAGCAGGGGGGACAGCACTGAAGCTTTCTTT. Translating gives CASRGDSTEAFF.

This chain links TRBV19 with TRBJ2-7; D is perhaps TRBD1 (5 bases). In germline, CDR1 is LNHDA, CDR2 SQIVND (reference sequence). V shed 5 bases and J shed 3 bases, with 5 bases lying between them. This CDR3 spans 11 amino acids. The CDR3 DNA reads TGTGCCAGTAGTGGACACTACGAGCAGTACTTC. This codes for CASSGHYEQYF. Variable domain in full (rest from reference TRBV19 and TRBJ2-7): DGGITQSPKYLFRKEGQNVTLSCEQNLNHDAMYWYRQDPGQGLRLIYYSQIVNDFQKGDIAEGYSVSREKKESFPLTVTSAQKNPTAFYLCASSGHYEQYFGPGTRLTVT.

V gene TRBV15 combines with J gene TRBJ2-7, with D tentatively TRBD1 (6 bases). The V gene lost 1 base and the J gene lost 2 bases, with 15 bases spanning the gap. CDR3 length: 16 residues. Germline lookup yields CDR1 LNHNV and CDR2 YYDKDF (reference sequence). The CDR3 reads CATSRATGQGTYEQYF. DNA for the CDR3: TGTGCCACCAGCAGAGCAACAGGGCAAGGGACCTACGAGCAGTACTTC.

The sample holds one count of this clone. This rearrangement joins TRBV5-6 to TRBJ2-1; TRBD2 matches 13 bases. The length of the CDR3 is 15 residues. Germline CDR1 and CDR2: SGHDT and YYEEEE. The trim removed 4 bases at V and 8 bases at J, leaving 6 bases unmatched. The CDR3 DNA is TGTGCCAGCAGCGAAGGACTAGCGGGAGTCCATGAGCAGTTCTTC. Amino acid sequence: CASSEGLAGVHEQFF.

The genes are TRBV27 and TRBJ2-1, with 10 bases matching TRBD1. Unmatched junction bases numbered 6, after V lost 6 bases and J lost 10 bases. Germline loops: CDR1 MNHEY, CDR2 SMNVEV (reference sequence). There are 13 residues in the CDR3. The CDR3 coding sequence is TGTGCCAGCAGAGGGACAGGGGAACGGGAGCAGTTCTTC. It encodes CASRGTGEREQFF.

V gene TRBV29-1 combines with J gene TRBJ1-4; unclear D gene. Trimming cost V 0 bases and J 0 bases, with 5 bases left between them. The germline gives CDR1 SQVTM, CDR2 ANQGSEA. The CDR3 runs 14 residues. CDR3 DNA sequence: TGCAGCGTTGAAGACTCAGCAACTAATGAAAAACTGTTTTTT. It specifies CSVEDSATNEKLFF.